This T cell receptor beta chain comes out of a study of OX40 agonist ivuxolimab in advanced cancers. Background on the study: Patients were 82.7% male with ages roughly 20 to 80, mean about 60.

The CDR3 loop spans 14 amino acids. J was trimmed by 5 bases and V by 7 bases; bases with no gene match: 7. In germline, CDR1 is LNHDA, CDR2 SQIVND (reference sequence). Peripheral blood came from all dose cohorts at three timepoints. Points on this clone: Its antigen is not known.

Assay: immunoSEQ multiplex PCR; the TCRdb copy retains only in-frame clones and omits some. The table shows around 15,000 clones, with just under 85% occurring only once. Points from the study as a whole: Both blood CD4+ and CD8+ T cells showed clonal growth by week 6 at 0.1 to 3.0 mg/kg. The 0.1-3.0 mg/kg partial responders had among the lowest clonal expansion.

The clonotype originates from an adult with an advanced solid tumor such as melanoma, head and neck, liver or kidney cancer. The rearrangement links TRBV19 to TRBJ2-1; TRBD2 agrees at 8 bases. This specimen was CD4+ or CD8+ T cells sorted from blood, taken in a trial of the OX40 agonist ivuxolimab. CDR3 DNA sequence: TGTGCCAGTAACAACCCGGGACTAGACAATGAGCAGTTCTTC. Translation: CASNNPGLDNEQFF.